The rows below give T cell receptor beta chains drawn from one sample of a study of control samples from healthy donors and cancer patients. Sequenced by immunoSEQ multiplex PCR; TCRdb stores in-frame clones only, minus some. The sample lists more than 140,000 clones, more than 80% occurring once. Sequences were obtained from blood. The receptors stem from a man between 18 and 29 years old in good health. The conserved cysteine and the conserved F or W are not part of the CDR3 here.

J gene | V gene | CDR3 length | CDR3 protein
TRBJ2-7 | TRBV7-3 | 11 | ASSLGLPGEQY
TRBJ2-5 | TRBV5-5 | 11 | ASSLTGFETQY
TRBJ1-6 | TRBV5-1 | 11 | ASRGDSNSPLH
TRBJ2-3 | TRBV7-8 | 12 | ASSSRQGPDTQY
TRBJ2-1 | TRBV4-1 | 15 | ASSQETERGSVDEQF
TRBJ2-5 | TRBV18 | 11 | ASSPDRMETQY
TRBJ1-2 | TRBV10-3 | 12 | AISEPLDRDGYT
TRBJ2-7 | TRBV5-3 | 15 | ARSLAQNGTVHYEQY
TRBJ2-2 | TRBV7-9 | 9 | AGGGTGELF
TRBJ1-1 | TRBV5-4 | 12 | ASSLAPENTEAF
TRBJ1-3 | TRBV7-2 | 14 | ASSVSGGFSGNTIY
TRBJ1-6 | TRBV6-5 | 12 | ASSLGQGRSPLH
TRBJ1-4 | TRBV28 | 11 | ASSLGTPEKLF
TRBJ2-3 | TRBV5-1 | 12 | ASSSRQGGDTQY
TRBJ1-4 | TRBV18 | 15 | ASSPMQQTARNEKLF
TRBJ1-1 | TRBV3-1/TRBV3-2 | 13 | ASSQGAALYSEAF
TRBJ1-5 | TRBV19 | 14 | ASSMMGDGSNQPQH
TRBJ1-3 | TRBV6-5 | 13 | ASSPGQGGGNTIY
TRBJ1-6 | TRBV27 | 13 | ASSLNRVYNSPLH
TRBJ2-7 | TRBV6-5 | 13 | ASSTGRGGLYEQY
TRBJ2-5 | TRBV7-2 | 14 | ASSATSGGVEETQY
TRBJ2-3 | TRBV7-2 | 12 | ASSASGGADTQY
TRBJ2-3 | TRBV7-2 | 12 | ASSLSGGTDTQY
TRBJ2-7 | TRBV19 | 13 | ASSIWRGARDEQY
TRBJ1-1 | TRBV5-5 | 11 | ASSFGSNTEAF